A selection of T cell receptor beta chains follows, all from one sample in a study of T-cell memory formation after mild COVID-19. TCRdb called the 5' RACE reads again in MiXCR, with one record for every CDR3 protein. The data show about 29,000 distinct CDR3 sequences, 9.5% to 15% seen once. The sample taken for sequencing was PBMCs or a T cell subset sorted from them (not recorded which). All receptors derive from an adult woman who had mild COVID-19 (a few samples of this study predate the infection). Cell type and time point are not known. The CDR3 runs from the conserved cysteine through the conserved F or W. The D gene is left open where the match is weak. Clone size is shown for a subset of rows, as once, few, many or a class of expanded clone.

clone_size j_call d_call cdr3_length v_call cdr3_nt cdr3_aa
many TRBJ1-2 TRBD1 16 TRBV7-2 TGTGCCAGCAGCTTAGTTTCAGGGGGAGCGGATTATGGCTACACCTTC CASSLVSGGADYGYTF
many TRBJ2-7 TRBD2 15 TRBV7-2 TGTGCCAGCAGCTTAGGAGCGGGGAGAACCTACGAGCAGTACTTC CASSLGAGRTYEQYF
many TRBJ1-4 - 15 TRBV5-5 TGTGCCAGCAGCCTGGATGGCAGGTTCAATGAAAAACTGTTTTTT CASSLDGRFNEKLFF
many TRBJ1-1 TRBD1 15 TRBV24-1 TGTGCCACCAGTGATTTGAATGGACAGGGAAGTGAAGCTTTCTTT CATSDLNGQGSEAFF
many TRBJ2-5 - 15 TRBV5-1 TGCGCCAGCAGCTTGACGGGAGGACAGCAAGAGACCCAGTACTTC CASSLTGGQQETQYF
many TRBJ2-1 - 12 TRBV7-2 TGTGCCAGCGGGCTGGGATATGGTGAGCAGTTCTTC CASGLGYGEQFF
- TRBJ1-1 - 10 TRBV5-5 TGTGCCAGCAGCTTGGGGGAAGCTTTCTTT CASSLGEAFF
few TRBJ2-5 TRBD2 15 TRBV19 TGTGCCAGTATCGGGACTATTTATGGCCAAGAGACCCAGTACTTC CASIGTIYGQETQYF
many TRBJ1-5 - 13 TRBV27 TGTGCCAGCAGATCAAACCGCAATCAGCCCCAGCATTTT CASRSNRNQPQHF
- TRBJ2-3 TRBD1 13 TRBV7-2 TGTGCCAGCAGCCGAGGGACAGCCGATACGCAGTATTTT CASSRGTADTQYF
many TRBJ2-7 - 16 TRBV27 TGTGCCAGCAGTTTAACGTGGACCTCCCGTTCCTACGAGCAGTACTTC CASSLTWTSRSYEQYF
many TRBJ1-2 - 15 TRBV24-1 TGTGCCACCAGTGACCCGCACGAGAACCGCTATGGCTACACCTTC CATSDPHENRYGYTF
many TRBJ2-3 - 14 TRBV7-9 TGTGCCAGCAGCCGACAAGGAAACACAGATACGCAGTATTTT CASSRQGNTDTQYF
many TRBJ2-7 - 16 TRBV11-2 TGTGCCAGCAGCCCCAAAGTGAGGGATAGCTCCTACGAGCAGTACTTC CASSPKVRDSSYEQYF
many TRBJ1-2 TRBD1 15 TRBV7-2 TGTGCCAGCAGCTTAGAGGGACAGGGGTTCAGTGGCTACACCTTC CASSLEGQGFSGYTF
many TRBJ2-5 - 12 TRBV4-1 TGCGCCAGCAGCCAAGAGCGGGAGACCCAGTACTTC CASSQERETQYF
many TRBJ2-3 TRBD1 16 TRBV4-1 TGCGCCAGCAGCCAAGAGGCACAGGGGGCCCTTGATACGCAGTATTTT CASSQEAQGALDTQYF
many TRBJ2-5 - 13 TRBV7-2 TGTGCCAGCAGCTTCGGCCAACAAGAGACCCAGTACTTC CASSFGQQETQYF
many TRBJ1-5 - 17 TRBV5-5 TGTGCCAGCAGCCCCCTGGGTGGGGATTCGAGCAATCAGCCCCAGCATTTT CASSPLGGDSSNQPQHF
many TRBJ2-5 - 13 TRBV7-2 TGTGCCAGCAGCCGGACAGCCCAAGAGACCCAGTACTTC CASSRTAQETQYF
many TRBJ2-1 TRBD2 16 TRBV19 TGTGCCAGCTCCGGGCCCGGGACTAGCGCCTCGGATGAGCAGTTCTTC CASSGPGTSASDEQFF
- TRBJ2-3 - 15 TRBV11-2 TGTGCCAGCAGCTTAGGGGGGACACGCACAGATACGCAGTATTTT CASSLGGTRTDTQYF
few TRBJ2-1 - 13 TRBV12-3/TRBV12-4 TGTGCCAGCAGTCTGGGGGGACGGTTTGAGCAGTTCTTC CASSLGGRFEQFF
many TRBJ1-2 TRBD1 16 TRBV5-1 TGCGCCAGCAGCCCTCGACAGGGAGGTCTGAACTATGGCTACACCTTC CASSPRQGGLNYGYTF
many TRBJ1-1 - 14 TRBV20-1 TGCAGTGCTAGGGGGGTACCACCGAACACTGAAGCTTTCTTT CSARGVPPNTEAFF
many TRBJ2-3 TRBD2 17 TRBV6-6 TGTGCCAGCAACCAGCTGAGGCGGGGGAACACCGGGGATACGCAGTATTTT CASNQLRRGNTGDTQYF
many TRBJ1-4 - 13 TRBV27 TGTGCCAGCAGTACGTGGGGAGGGGAAAAACTGTTTTTT CASSTWGGEKLFF
- TRBJ2-7 - 13 TRBV30 TGTGCCTGGAGCAATTTAGTCCCCTACGAGCAGTACTTC CAWSNLVPYEQYF
many TRBJ2-3 TRBD1 18 TRBV4-3 TGCGCCAGCAGCCAAGGGAGATCTGACAGGGGGCTCACAGATACGCAGTATTTT CASSQGRSDRGLTDTQYF
many TRBJ2-2 - 16 TRBV20-1 TGCAGTGCGAAGGAGGAGGCGGGGGCTATCACCGGGGAGCTGTTTTTT CSAKEEAGAITGELFF
many TRBJ1-1 - 17 TRBV4-1 TGCGCCAGCAGCCAAGAACGTAACAGGCTTATGAACACTGAAGCTTTCTTT CASSQERNRLMNTEAFF
many TRBJ1-1 - 13 TRBV30 TGTGCCTGGACCATTTTATTGAACACTGAAGCTTTCTTT CAWTILLNTEAFF
many TRBJ2-1 TRBD2 17 TRBV7-3 TGTGCCAGCAGCTTAAAAGGACTAGCGGGGAAATACAATGAGCAGTTCTTC CASSLKGLAGKYNEQFF
many TRBJ1-2 - 16 TRBV18 TGTGCCAGCTCACCGAGGGCTGTGGACTCAGTCAATGGCTACACCTTC CASSPRAVDSVNGYTF
many TRBJ2-7 - 14 TRBV10-1 TGCGCCAGATGGGACACGCTAAGCTCCTACGAGCAGTACTTC CARWDTLSSYEQYF
many TRBJ2-1 TRBD2 19 TRBV3-1 TGTGCCAGCAGCCAAGAGGAGGGGGCTAGCGGGAGTTCCTACAATGAGCAGTTCTTC CASSQEEGASGSSYNEQFF
many TRBJ2-3 TRBD1 15 TRBV20-1 TGCAGTGCTAATAAACGGGACAGGGGGGAAGATACGCAGTATTTT CSANKRDRGEDTQYF
many TRBJ2-4 - 14 TRBV5-1 TGCGCCAGCAGCGGTACGACAGGAAAAAACATTCAGTACTTC CASSGTTGKNIQYF
many TRBJ2-2 TRBD2 16 TRBV5-1 TGCGCCAGCAGCTTGGATGTTGCGGGGGGTTCCGGGGAGCTGTTTTTT CASSLDVAGGSGELFF
many TRBJ1-1 TRBD1 13 TRBV18 TGTGCCAGCTCGCCCTCACAGGGGGCTGAAGCTTTCTTT CASSPSQGAEAFF
many TRBJ2-1 - 14 TRBV5-6 TGTGCCAGCAGCTTGCCGGGGGCCCTCGATGAGCAGTTCTTC CASSLPGALDEQFF
many TRBJ2-2 - 14 TRBV6-5 TGTGCCAGCAGAGAGACAGTTAACACCGGGGAGCTGTTTTTT CASRETVNTGELFF
many TRBJ2-2 TRBD2 17 TRBV11-2 TGTGCCAGCAGCTTAGGACTAGCGGGAGGTTCCACCGGGGAGCTGTTTTTT CASSLGLAGGSTGELFF
many TRBJ2-4 - 16 TRBV5-6 TGTGCCAGCAGCTACAGGACAGTACTAGCCAAAAACATTCAGTACTTC CASSYRTVLAKNIQYF
many TRBJ1-2 - 15 TRBV7-3 TGTGCCAGCAGCGAACAACAGGGCTACAGCTATGGCTACACCTTC CASSEQQGYSYGYTF
many TRBJ1-2 - 12 TRBV12-3/TRBV12-4 TGTGCCAGTCGGAGCGGAGGGGGGAGCTACACCTTC CASRSGGGSYTF
- TRBJ2-7 TRBD1 15 TRBV20-1 TGCAGTGCCGAACCGAGGGACAGGGGGTTCGGCGAGCAGTACTTC CSAEPRDRGFGEQYF
- TRBJ1-6 - 14 TRBV10-3 TGTGCCATCAGTCGGGACGGCTCTAATTCACCCCTCCACTTT CAISRDGSNSPLHF
many TRBJ2-7 - 15 TRBV20-1 TGCAGTGCGCGTTCCTCCGGGACACTCTTCGACGAGCAGTACTTC CSARSSGTLFDEQYF
many TRBJ2-6 - 14 TRBV6-2/TRBV6-3 TGTGCCAGCAGTCTGACCTCTGGGGCCAACGTCCTGACTTTC CASSLTSGANVLTF
- TRBJ1-6 TRBD1 16 TRBV4-1 TGCGCCAGCAGCCAAGATCCCCCAGGGGGCCACTCACCCCTCCACTTT CASSQDPPGGHSPLHF
many TRBJ2-5 TRBD2 16 TRBV19 TGTGCCAGTAGTACCGGACTAGCGGGAGTTAGGGAGACCCAGTACTTC CASSTGLAGVRETQYF
many TRBJ2-7 - 16 TRBV15 TGTGCCACCAGTAAAGGGGCAGCGGACACGACCTACGAGCAGTACTTC CATSKGAADTTYEQYF
many TRBJ1-5 - 15 TRBV27 TGTGCCAGCAGTCCGGGGTCGGGGGGCAATCAGCCCCAGCATTTT CASSPGSGGNQPQHF
many TRBJ1-4 TRBD1 15 TRBV7-9 TGTGCCAGCAGCATCGGACAGGGAGGGAATGAAAAACTGTTTTTT CASSIGQGGNEKLFF